These 5 T cell receptor beta chains share one sample of origin, sequenced in a study of blood T cells in healthy people across ages (dated by TCRdb to the mid-2010s). The library was prepared using 5' RACE. TCRdb names Illumina HiSeq 2500 as the instrument used. The second PCR ran for roughly 7 to 12 cycles and used a J-beta primer mix along with a sample-barcoded 5' primer. TCRdb passed the public sequencing reads through fastp at Q25 and MiXCR, retaining productive beta sequences. Every entry covers one CDR3 protein and lists the most common genes and DNA from its rows. For this sample the table gives about 730,000 distinct CDR3 sequences, of which 40% to 45% were detected only once. 20% to 25% of the sample belongs to the ten largest clones. Sequenced: blood. Every receptor here comes from a woman aged 55-69 years in good health.

This clonotype has only a few counts. The chain carries TRBV28 and TRBJ2-1, with TRBD1 as a possible D gene (6 bases). The CDR3 sequence is 13 residues long. V lost 5 bases and J lost 6, with 11 bases in between. CDR1 and CDR2 from the germline V gene are MDHEN and SYDVKM. Written as DNA, the CDR3 is TGTGCCAGCAGTACCGGCAGGGGCAATGAGCAGTTCTTC. Protein product: CASSTGRGNEQFF.

The chain uses TRBV20-1 and TRBJ2-5, with 8 bases matching TRBD1. V shed 6 bases, J shed 11 bases, and the junction held 14 bases outside the gene matches. The V gene's germline CDR1 is DFQATT and CDR2 SNEGSKA (reference sequence). This CDR3 is 13 amino acids long. CDR3 in amino acids: CSAHDPTGGEQYF. The CDR3 DNA sequence: TGCAGTGCGCATGACCCCACAGGGGGTGAGCAGTACTTC.

V is TRBV7-3 and J is TRBJ2-1; 8 bases line up with TRBD2. The J call is doubtful: the DNA matches TRBJ2-7 better. CDR3 size: 17 residues. Germline V gene lookup returns CDR1 SGHTA and CDR2 FQGTGA. CDR3 sequence reads: CASSPSGGQVIHNEQYF. The DNA for the CDR3 is TGTGCCAGCAGCCCCTCGGGGGGGCAGGTTATACACAATGAGCAGTACTTC.

This clonotype showed up just a few times. This chain joins TRBV18 and TRBJ2-5; the match to TRBD1 covers 7 bases. The last part of the DNA fits TRBJ2-7 better; the J call may be wrong. CDR3 length: 15 amino acids. Germline V CDR1 and CDR2: KGHSH, LQKENI. The CDR3 DNA reads TGTGCCAGCTCACCACGGCAGGGGGTCCCCTACGAGCAGTACTTC. As protein: CASSPRQGVPYEQYF.

The chain recombines TRBV3-1 with TRBJ1-4, with 7 nucleotides matching TRBD1. The CDR3 covers 14 residues. Germline V gives CDR1 LGHDT, CDR2 YNNKEL (reference sequence). V was pared by 4 bases and J by 7 bases, with 6 bases of the junction left unmatched. Here the CDR3 reads CASSLQGKGEKLFF. CDR3 nucleotide sequence: TGTGCCAGCAGCCTACAGGGGAAAGGTGAAAAACTGTTTTTT. The full variable domain, rest sourced from reference TRBV3-1 and TRBJ1-4, is DTAVSQTPKYLVTQMGNDKSIKCEQNLGHDTMYWYKQDSKKFLKIMFSYNNKELIINETVPNRFSPKSPDKAHLNLHINSLELGDSAVYFCASSLQGKGEKLFFGSGTQLSVL.